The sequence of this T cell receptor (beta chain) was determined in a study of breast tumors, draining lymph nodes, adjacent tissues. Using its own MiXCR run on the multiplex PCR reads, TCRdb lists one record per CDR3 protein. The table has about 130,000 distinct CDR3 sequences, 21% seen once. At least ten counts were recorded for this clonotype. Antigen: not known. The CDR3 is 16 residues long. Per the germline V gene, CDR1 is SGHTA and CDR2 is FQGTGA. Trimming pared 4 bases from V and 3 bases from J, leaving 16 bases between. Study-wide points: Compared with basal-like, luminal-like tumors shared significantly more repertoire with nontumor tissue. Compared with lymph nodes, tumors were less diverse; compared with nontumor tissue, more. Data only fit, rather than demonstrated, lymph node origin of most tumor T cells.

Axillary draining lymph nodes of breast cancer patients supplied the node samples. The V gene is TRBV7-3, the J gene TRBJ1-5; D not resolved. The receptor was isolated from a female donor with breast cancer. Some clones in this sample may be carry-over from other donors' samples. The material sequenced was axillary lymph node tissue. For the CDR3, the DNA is TGTGCCAGCAGCTCCGGCGCAGCAGCTTTCAATCAGCCCCAGCATTTT. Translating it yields CASSSGAAAFNQPQHF.